The 27 T cell receptor beta chains listed next were all sequenced from one sample in a study of regulatory T cells in long-lasting Graves disease. Through Arm-PCR of CDR3 regions and iRepertoire HTBI primers, TCR beta libraries were built. MiXCR, applied by TCRdb to the multiplex PCR reads, yields one record per CDR3 protein. The table records 700,000 or so distinct CDR3 sequences, 25% to 30% of them present only once. Time point here: persistent/refractory GD, antithyroid drugs over 5 years with positive TRAb. With RNA extracted from PBMCs as input, the TCR library was made. The source was peripheral blood mononuclear cells (PBMCs), collected when the disease was refractory, from a patient treated with antithyroid drugs. Every receptor here comes from a female donor with Graves disease.

The chain employs TRBV28 and TRBJ2-2, with no clear D. The CDR3 runs to 17 residues. V shed 4 bases and J shed 2 bases, with 17 bases lying between them. Germline V gene lookup returns CDR1 MDHEN and CDR2 SYDVKM. The CDR3 loop is CASSSKCGVSNTGELFF. In DNA form, the CDR3 reads TGTGCCAGCAGTTCGAAATGTGGGGTTTCAAACACCGGGGAGCTGTTTTTT.

The CDR3 region has the DNA TGTGCCAGCAGCTTGGCGGGGGCGCCGCCCTACGAGCAGTACTTC. This codes for CASSLAGAPPYEQYF. The genes are TRBV7-3 and TRBJ2-7; TRBD2 is a possible D gene (7 bases). Germline V gives CDR1 SGHTA, CDR2 FQGTGA. This CDR3 region has 15 residues. V was cut by 3 bases and J by 2 bases, with 14 bases left in between.

Notes on this clonotype: The conserved phenylalanine or tryptophan normally closing the CDR3 is absent here, so this likely arose from a read error. The chain has TRBV6-2 or TRBV6-3 and TRBJ1-1; D is ambiguous. Germline V gene data show CDR1 as MNHEY and CDR2 as SVGEGT. The CDR3 covers 16 residues. V dropped 0 bases and J dropped 1 base, with 12 bases sitting between them. CDR3 sequence (DNA): TGTGCCAGCAGTTACTCGACCACAGAACCGAACACTGAAGCTTTCCTT. Translation: CASSYSTTEPNTEAFL.

V gene TRBV27 combines with J gene TRBJ2-7, with D maybe TRBD2 (6 bases). The CDR3 runs 19 residues. Germline assignment: CDR1 MNHEY and CDR2 SMNVEV (reference sequence). Trimming pared 1 base from V and 2 bases from J, leaving 24 bases between. CDR3 loop: CASSLYLGGGTAVTYEQYF. CDR3 nucleotide sequence: TGTGCCAGCAGTTTATATCTCGGTGGAGGGACGGCCGTAACCTACGAGCAGTACTTC.

The V and J genes are TRBV29-1 and TRBJ1-1, with 11 bases aligning to TRBD1. V shed 6 bases and J 0 bases; nucleotides not matched to a gene: 3. Germline values: CDR1 SQVTM, CDR2 ANQGSEA. The CDR3 contains 14 residues. CDR3 DNA: TGCAGCGTGGGGGACAGGGGGATGAACACTGAAGCTTTCTTT. Translating gives CSVGDRGMNTEAFF.

The V and J genes are TRBV15 and TRBJ1-4; 9 nucleotides agree with TRBD1. This CDR3 spans 14 amino acids. The junction had 15 bases not matched to a gene; V was cut back by 5 bases and J by 17 bases. Germline CDR1 and CDR2: LNHNV and YYDKDF (reference sequence). DNA for the CDR3: TGTGCCACCAGCCCCTACGGCGGACAGGGGATTAGTTTTTTT. It specifies CATSPYGGQGISFF.

A few counts support this clonotype. V usage is TRBV10-3 and J usage is TRBJ1-1; D remains unclear. The CDR3 totals 13 residues. V was shortened by 8 bases and J by 0 bases, with 10 bases between the two germline ends. In germline, CDR1 is ENHRY, CDR2 SYGVKD. This chain's CDR3 is CAIAQRMNTEAFF. CDR3 bases: TGTGCCATCGCCCAGCGGATGAACACTGAAGCTTTCTTT.

The CDR3 DNA is TGTGCCTCTTCCCGGGCCCATCGAGAGACCCAGTACTTC. Its translation is CASSRAHRETQYF. The chain joins TRBV19 to TRBJ2-5, with D hard to call. CDR1 and CDR2 (germline): LNHDA, SQIVND (reference sequence). The CDR3 spans 13 residues. V shed 11 bases and J shed 4 bases, with 17 bases lying between them.

This sequence joins TRBV20-1 and TRBJ2-1; 7 nucleotides agree with TRBD1. V trimming: 1 base; J trimming: 0 bases; junction bases outside the gene matches: 9. The germline V gene encodes CDR1 DFQATT and CDR2 SNEGSKA (reference sequence). The CDR3 is 17 residues long. The chain's CDR3 is CSARVSGQTASYNEQFF. The CDR3 region has the DNA TGCAGTGCTAGAGTTTCGGGACAGACTGCCTCCTACAATGAGCAGTTCTTC.

This chain connects TRBV6-9 to TRBJ2-4, with TRBD2 matching over 11 bases. CDR3 length: 20 amino acids. Per germline, CDR1 MNHGY and CDR2 SVAAGI. J was trimmed by 3 bases and V by 3 bases; bases with no gene match: 16. The CDR3 loop reads CASSYLRGSGRAAVKNIQYF. The CDR3 DNA reads TGTGCCAGCAGTTACTTACGTGGTAGCGGGAGGGCCGCGGTCAAAAACATTCAGTACTTC.

The rearrangement links TRBV6-2 or TRBV6-3 to TRBJ1-1, with D possibly being TRBD1 (6 bases). This CDR3 has 15 residues. The V gene's germline CDR1 is MNHEY and CDR2 SVGEGT. In nucleotides, the CDR3 is TGTGTTACGGGGGCCCTTGCAGTAGTGAACACTGAAGCTTTCTTT. Protein: CVTGALAVVNTEAFF.

The sample holds a few counts of this clonotype. The chain employs TRBV6-5 and TRBJ1-4; 11 positions match TRBD1. Germline CDR1 and CDR2: MNHEY and SVGAGI. The CDR3 is 17 amino acids. Germline trimming cut 3 bases from V and 8 bases from J; bases unmatched to any gene: 11. The CDR3 protein is CASSYLGQGDFGEKLFF. The CDR3 coding sequence is TGTGCCAGCAGTTATCTGGGACAGGGGGATTTTGGAGAAAAACTGTTTTTT.

This clonotype was picked up many times. The chain employs TRBV6-1 and TRBJ2-7; perhaps TRBD2 as D (6 bases). The CDR3 runs to 13 residues. Germline CDR1 MNHNS, CDR2 SASEGT. V lost 7 bases and J 0 bases, leaving 10 bases between the germline ends. CDR3 DNA: TGTGCCAGCATGGAGGGCAGCTCCTACGAGCAGTACTTC. Translation: CASMEGSSYEQYF.

This clonotype was counted ten times or more. This rearrangement joins TRBV11-2 to TRBJ2-7; TRBD1 or TRBD2 may be the D gene (6 bases each). V lost 5 bases and J 7 bases, leaving 21 bases between the germline ends. The length of the CDR3 is 15 residues. The germline V gene has CDR1 SGHAT and CDR2 FQNNGV. The CDR3 nucleotides read TGTGCCAGCAGCCCCAGTGGAGGGGGAAGTGTGGAGCAGTACTTC. As protein: CASSPSGGGSVEQYF.

This clonotype was observed many times. The rearrangement uses TRBV28 and TRBJ2-7; 15 bases fit TRBD2. This CDR3 region has 18 residues. The V gene's germline CDR1 is MDHEN and CDR2 SYDVKM. J gave up 0 bases and V 5 bases, and 8 bases lay outside the gene matches. CDR3 sequence reads: CASSRGTSGRPLSYEQYF. The CDR3 DNA is TGTGCCAGCAGTAGAGGGACTAGCGGGAGGCCCCTCTCCTACGAGCAGTACTTC.

The chain couples TRBV6-1 to TRBJ1-5; D not certain. The CDR3 loop spans 10 amino acids. The germline V and J ends were trimmed by 1 base and 11 bases, with 3 bases remaining between them. Germline V gene sequence: CDR1 MNHNS, CDR2 SASEGT. Here the CDR3 DNA reads TGTGCCAGCAGTGAAGTCACCCAGCATTTT. Amino acids: CASSEVTQHF.

J is TRBJ1-1 and V is TRBV18, with a weak D call TRBD1 (6 bases). The CDR3 consists of 15 residues. CDR1 is KGHSH, CDR2 LQKENI, per germline. V shed 4 bases and J shed 1 base, with 13 bases lying between them. This CDR3 reads CASSRARGRNTEAFF. CDR3 coding DNA: TGTGCCAGCTCACGCGCGCGGGGGCGGAACACTGAAGCTTTCTTT. Drawing the rest from reference TRBV18 and TRBJ1-1, the complete variable domain is NAGVMQNPRHLVRRRGQEARLRCSPMKGHSHVYWYRQLPEEGLKFMVYLQKENIIDESGMPKERFSAEFPKEGPSILRIQQVVRGDSAAYFCASSRARGRNTEAFFGQGTRLTVV.

This clonotype was detected a few times. The chain couples TRBV5-4 to TRBJ2-7; 9 bases are a match to TRBD1. The J segment lost 6 bases and the V segment lost 4 bases, leaving 11 bases of the junction unmatched. CDR3 size: 15 residues. Germline V CDR1 and CDR2: SGHNT, YYREEE (reference sequence). The CDR3 DNA reads TGTGCCAGCAGCGAAGGGGACAGGGAAATGGCCGAGCAGTACTTC. This codes for CASSEGDREMAEQYF.

The V call is TRBV29-1, the J call TRBJ1-5; D is ambiguous. This CDR3 has 14 residues. The germline V gene has CDR1 SQVTM and CDR2 ANQGSEA. The V end was cut by 2 bases, the J end by 0 bases, with 8 bases between. The DNA of the CDR3 is TGCAGCGTTGAATTGGCAGGTAGCAATCAGCCCCAGCATTTT. Residues: CSVELAGSNQPQHF.

The chain carries TRBV28 and TRBJ2-2; 7 bases align to TRBD2. Germline V gene sequence: CDR1 MDHEN, CDR2 SYDVKM. V shed 7 bases, J shed 1 base, and the junction held 6 bases outside the gene matches. This CDR3 region has 15 residues. The CDR3 here is CASKGGSRNTGELFF. The CDR3, as DNA: TGTGCCAGCAAGGGAGGGAGCAGGAACACCGGGGAGCTGTTTTTT.

This clonotype came up a few times. The chain couples TRBV11-2 to TRBJ1-5, with D unresolved. Germline CDR1 and CDR2: SGHAT and FQNNGV. With 5 bases removed from V and 3 bases from J, the gap between germline ends came to 14 bases. The CDR3 consists of 15 residues. DNA for the CDR3: TGTGCCAGCAGCCAAGATCGGAGGTTCAATCAGCCCCAGCATTTT. This encodes CASSQDRRFNQPQHF.

Concerning this clonotype: One base away lies a much larger clone, so this may be a sequencing read error. The V gene is TRBV12-3 or TRBV12-4, the J gene TRBJ2-2; tentative D call: TRBD2 (5 bases). This CDR3 spans 16 amino acids. Trimming removed 3 bases from V and 1 base from J, with 12 bases in between. CDR3 nucleotide sequence: TGTGCCAGCAGTTTCAGCGGAGCCGTGAACACCGGGGAGCTGTTTTTT. Amino acids: CASSFSGAVNTGELFF.

The chain links TRBV15 to TRBJ1-4, with TRBD1 matching over 7 bases. Germline trimming cut 1 base from V and 7 bases from J; bases unmatched to any gene: 3. The CDR3 loop spans 14 amino acids. Germline assignment: CDR1 LNHNV and CDR2 YYDKDF (reference sequence). As DNA, the CDR3 is TGTGCCACCAGCAGAGCGGGACAGACTGAAAAACTGTTTTTT. Amino acid sequence: CATSRAGQTEKLFF.

This clonotype has only a few counts. V and J are TRBV5-1 and TRBJ1-1, with D hard to call. The V gene lost 4 bases and the J gene lost 4 bases, with 14 bases spanning the gap. CDR1 and CDR2 from the germline V gene are SGHRS and YFSETQ. CDR3 length equals 14 residues. Here the CDR3 DNA reads TGCGCCAGCAGCGCGACGCGGAAGTCCACTGAAGCTTTCTTT. Translated, it gives CASSATRKSTEAFF.

The chain carries TRBV5-1 and TRBJ2-2; 10 nucleotides align to TRBD2. The CDR3 consists of 16 residues. Germline CDR1 reads SGHRS; CDR2 reads YFSETQ. V lost 3 bases and J lost 8; bases outside the gene matches: 10. The CDR3 protein is CASSSGLATPSGELFF. In DNA form, the CDR3 reads TGCGCCAGCAGCTCGGGACTAGCGACACCTTCGGGGGAGCTGTTTTTT.

This clonotype has just a few counts. The rearrangement joins TRBV5-1 to TRBJ1-2; D gene unclear. The CDR3 runs 14 residues. In germline, CDR1 is SGHRS, CDR2 YFSETQ. The V and J ends lost 7 bases and 0 bases respectively, with 13 bases between them. The CDR3 reads CASSASGTNYGYTF. CDR3 nucleotides: TGCGCCAGCTCAGCGTCTGGAACTAACTATGGCTACACCTTC. Complete variable domain (other parts from reference TRBV5-1 and TRBJ1-2): KAGVTQTPRYLIKTRGQQVTLSCSPISGHRSVSWYQQTPGQGLQFLFEYFSETQRNKGNFPGRFSGRQFSNSRSEMNVSTLELGDSALYLCASSASGTNYGYTFGSGTRLTVV.

V and J are TRBV11-2 and TRBJ2-7; D is undetermined. The CDR3 extends over 12 amino acids. Trimming took off 4 bases at V and 3 bases at J, with 7 bases between the two ends. Germline V CDR1 and CDR2: SGHAT, FQNNGV. The CDR3 loop is CASSSPDYEQYF. The CDR3 DNA sequence: TGTGCCAGCAGCTCCCCGGACTACGAGCAGTACTTC.